Presented here are 15 T cell receptor beta chains from one specimen sequenced in a study of cytomegalovirus exposure and HLA in healthy donors. Researchers ran the PCR with 60 Vbeta and 13 Jbeta primers. The method was immunoSEQ multiplex PCR; TCRdb's version includes in-frame clones alone and lacks a portion of them. The sample features around 200,000 clones, with around 0.8% in its top ten. The sequencing sample was made of PBMCs. The source is a woman aged 18-29 years in good health and CMV-seropositive.

The CDR3 DNA reads as TGTGCCAGCAGCTCGAGGGAGGGGAACACTGAAGCTTTCTTT. This gives the protein CASSSREGNTEAFF. The gene calls are TRBV11-2 and TRBJ1-1; D gene uncertain. Looked up from germline, CDR1 is SGHAT and CDR2 is FQNNGV. V shed 4 bases and J shed 1 base, with 10 bases lying between them. This CDR3 comprises 14 residues.

This chain connects TRBV9 to TRBJ2-3; maybe TRBD2 (6 bases). Deletions cut 4 bases from V and 7 bases from J, with 13 bases between. This CDR3 contains 13 residues. Germline CDR1 is SGDLS and CDR2 is YYNGEE. CDR3 amino acids: CASSRGDGNTQYF. CDR3 in DNA: TGTGCCAGCAGCCGCGGGGACGGAAATACGCAGTATTTT. Based on the CDR3 plus reference TRBV9 and TRBJ2-3, the full variable domain is DSGVTQTPKHLITATGQRVTLRCSPRSGDLSVYWYQQSLDQGLQFLIQYYNGEERAKGNILERFSAQQFPDLHSELNLSSLELGDSALYFCASSRGDGNTQYFGPGTRLTVL.

The chain links TRBV19 to TRBJ2-1, with 9 bases that match TRBD2. The CDR3 has 15 amino acids. Trimming took 0 bases from V and 4 from J; bases not matched to a gene: 1. Per the germline V gene, CDR1 is LNHDA and CDR2 is SQIVND (reference sequence). CDR3 nucleotide sequence: TGTGCCAGTAGTATAGAGAGCGGGGGGTACAATGAGCAGTTCTTC. This gives the protein CASSIESGGYNEQFF.

V and J are TRBV7-9 and TRBJ1-2; no firm D call. This CDR3 contains 15 residues. Trimming took off 0 bases at V and 3 bases at J, with 11 bases between the two ends. Germline-derived CDR1 and CDR2 are SEHNR and FQNEAQ (reference sequence). CDR3 sequence (DNA): TGTGCCAGCAGCTTAGCTGGAGGTTTGGACTATGGCTACACCTTC. It encodes CASSLAGGLDYGYTF.

The chain joins TRBV9 to TRBJ2-7; TRBD1 matches 7 bases. There are 16 residues in the CDR3. Trimming took 3 bases from V and 2 from J; bases not matched to a gene: 11. Germline values: CDR1 SGDLS, CDR2 YYNGEE. The CDR3, as DNA: TGTGCCAGCAGCGGAAGTACAGGGGCCGGTACCTACGAGCAGTACTTC. Translated, it gives CASSGSTGAGTYEQYF.

The chain links TRBV15 to TRBJ2-5; 7 nucleotides line up with TRBD2. Germline trimming cut 8 bases from V and 5 bases from J; bases unmatched to any gene: 14. The CDR3 runs 15 residues. Germline CDR1 reads LNHNV; CDR2 reads YYDKDF (reference sequence). The CDR3 DNA is TGTGCCACCTGCCCCCAAGCGGGACCGCAGGAGACCCAGTACTTC. Residues: CATCPQAGPQETQYF.

The chain has TRBV19 and TRBJ2-3; D unresolved. The germline V gene has CDR1 LNHDA and CDR2 SQIVND (reference sequence). With 2 bases removed from V and 3 bases from J, the gap between germline ends came to 15 bases. The CDR3 has 16 residues. This CDR3 reads CASSIRSGLRTDTQYF. CDR3 DNA sequence: TGTGCCAGTAGTATACGGAGTGGTTTGAGAACAGATACGCAGTATTTT.

This chain links TRBV7-6 with TRBJ1-6; D is unresolved. The V gene's germline CDR1 is SGHVS and CDR2 FNYEAQ. V was clipped by 5 bases and J by 7 bases, with 6 bases between them. The CDR3 extends over 12 amino acids. CDR3 in DNA: TGTGCCAGCAGCCCGGTAAATTCACCCCTCCACTTT. Its protein is CASSPVNSPLHF.

The chain has TRBV7-2 and TRBJ2-3; 14 bases match TRBD2. Germline V lookup: CDR1 SGHTA, CDR2 FQGNSA. The CDR3 is 16 residues long. Trimming at V came to 4 bases and at J to 6 bases, leaving 6 bases not matched to a gene. The CDR3 DNA is TGTGCCAGCAGCTCAGGACTAGCGGGGGGAGGTGATACGCAGTATTTT. Translating it yields CASSSGLAGGGDTQYF. Full variable domain (missing parts from reference TRBV7-2 and TRBJ2-3): GAGVSQSPSNKVTEKGKDVELRCDPISGHTALYWYRQSLGQGLEFLIYFQGNSAPDKSGLPSDRFSAERTGGSVSTLTIQRTQQEDSAVYLCASSSGLAGGGDTQYFGPGTRLTVL.

This sequence joins TRBV5-4 and TRBJ2-5, with no clear D. TRBJ2-7 explains the end of the DNA better; the J call may be wrong. Germline-derived CDR1 and CDR2 are SGHNT and YYREEE (reference sequence). The CDR3 contains 14 residues. CDR3 sequence: CASSLALAPSEQYF. The DNA of the CDR3 is TGTGCCAGCAGCTTGGCTCTGGCGCCCAGCGAGCAGTACTTC.

The gene calls are TRBV28 and TRBJ2-1, with 8 bases lining up with TRBD2. The CDR3 totals 17 residues. V lost 5 bases to trimming and J lost 4 bases; unmatched junction nucleotides: 13. CDR1 and CDR2 (germline): MDHEN, SYDVKM. In DNA, the CDR3 is TGTGCCAGCAGTACCCCGAGTACTAGCGGACAATACAATGAGCAGTTCTTC. Translation gives CASSTPSTSGQYNEQFF.

This sequence joins TRBV10-3 and TRBJ2-3; 9 bases map to TRBD2. This CDR3 spans 17 amino acids. V lost 0 bases to trimming and J lost 6 bases; unmatched junction nucleotides: 10. CDR1 and CDR2 from the germline V gene are ENHRY and SYGVKD. The CDR3 sequence: CAISESPTSGLGDTQYF. The DNA for the CDR3 is TGTGCCATCAGTGAGTCTCCGACTAGCGGCCTGGGGGATACGCAGTATTTT.

This chain joins TRBV14 and TRBJ2-1; 10 bases agree with TRBD2. V was pared by 1 base and J by 4 bases, with 10 bases of the junction left unmatched. CDR1 and CDR2 from the germline V gene are SGHDN and FVKESK. The CDR3 consists of 18 residues. In DNA form, the CDR3 reads TGTGCCAGCAGCCAAGTTGGCCGGACTAGCGGAAGGTACAATGAGCAGTTCTTC. This translates into CASSQVGRTSGRYNEQFF.

The chain carries TRBV6-6 and TRBJ1-1; 7 nucleotides match TRBD1. The CDR3 runs to 14 residues. The V and J ends lost 6 bases and 2 bases, in that order; junction bases with no gene match: 6. Germline V CDR1 and CDR2: MNHNY, SVGAGI (reference sequence). CDR3 sequence (DNA): TGTGCCAGCAGCAGGGACAGTACAAACACTGAAGCTTTCTTT. It yields the protein CASSRDSTNTEAFF.

The CDR3 bases are TGCAGCGTTGCCGGGGGGGCGGTCTGGAGCACAGATACGCAGTATTTT. Its translation: CSVAGGAVWSTDTQYF. This chain joins TRBV29-1 and TRBJ2-3, with 8 bases identical to TRBD2. Germline V lookup: CDR1 SQVTM, CDR2 ANQGSEA. This CDR3 is built from 16 residues. Trimming at V came to 4 bases and at J to 0 bases, leaving 9 bases not matched to a gene.